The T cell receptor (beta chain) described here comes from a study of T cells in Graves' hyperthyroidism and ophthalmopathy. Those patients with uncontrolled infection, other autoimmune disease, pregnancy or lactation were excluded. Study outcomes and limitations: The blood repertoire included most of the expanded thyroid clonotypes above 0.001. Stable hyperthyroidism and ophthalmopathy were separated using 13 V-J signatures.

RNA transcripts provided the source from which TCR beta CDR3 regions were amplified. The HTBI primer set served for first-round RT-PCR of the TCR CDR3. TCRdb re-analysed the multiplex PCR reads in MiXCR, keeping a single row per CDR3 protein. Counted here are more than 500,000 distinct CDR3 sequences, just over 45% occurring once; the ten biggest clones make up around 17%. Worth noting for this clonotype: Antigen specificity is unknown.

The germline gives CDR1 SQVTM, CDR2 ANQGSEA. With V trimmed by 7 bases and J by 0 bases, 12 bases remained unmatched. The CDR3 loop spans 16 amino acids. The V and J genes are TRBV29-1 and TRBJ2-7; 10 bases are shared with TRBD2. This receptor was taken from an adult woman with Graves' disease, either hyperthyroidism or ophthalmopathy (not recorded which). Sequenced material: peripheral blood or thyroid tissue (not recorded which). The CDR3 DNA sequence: TGCAGCGCTGTGGGACTAGCGCCCCGGAACTCCTACGAGCAGTACTTC. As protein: CSAVGLAPRNSYEQYF.